This entry features one T cell receptor beta chain sequence. Its antigen is still unknown. Germline CDR1 is MDHEN and CDR2 is SYDVKM. Trimming stripped 1 base from V and 3 bases from J, with 13 bases between. The CDR3 runs to 15 residues. Naive CD8 cells lacked CD45RO and underwent positive selection for CCR7, leaving out terminally differentiated effector memory CD45RA+ cells. Donors were healthy HIV-negative adults without recent acute infections or vaccinations. Sequenced by immunoSEQ multiplex PCR; TCRdb stores in-frame clones only, minus some. Among roughly 2,000,000 clones listed, just over 90% were seen once. These data originate in a study of shared clonotypes between healthy human individuals. Study in general: Three plates each covered CD4 naive and memory; CD8 naive two, CD8 memory one.

Study outcomes and limitations: Sequencing of the sorted subsets was shown by rarefaction to be incomplete despite large depth.

What was sequenced was naive CD8+ T cells from PBMCs. The clonotype originates from a man younger than 35 in good health. Some clones in this sample may be carry-over from other donors' samples. The chain couples TRBV28 to TRBJ2-7, with D possibly matching TRBD2 (6 bases). CDR3 in DNA: TGTGCCAGCAGTTTATTAGCGGAGACCGTCTACGAGCAGTACTTC. Translation gives CASSLLAETVYEQYF.